A single sample gave rise to the 32 T cell receptor beta chains below, sequenced in a study of OX40 agonist ivuxolimab in advanced cancers. Assay: immunoSEQ multiplex PCR; the TCRdb copy retains only in-frame clones and omits some. The sample has 90,000 to 95,000 clones, approximately 89% seen once. Source: CD4+ or CD8+ T cells sorted from blood, taken in a trial of the OX40 agonist ivuxolimab. The receptor set was obtained from an adult with an advanced solid tumor such as melanoma, head and neck, liver or kidney cancer.

The rearrangement joins TRBV28 to TRBJ2-2, with 7 bases aligning to TRBD1. Germline V gives CDR1 MDHEN, CDR2 SYDVKM. Trimming at V came to 6 bases and at J to 3 bases, leaving 4 bases not matched to a gene. The length of the CDR3 is 14 residues. The CDR3, as DNA: TGTGCCAGCAGCCTCAGGGGGTACACCGGGGAGCTGTTTTTT. Translating gives CASSLRGYTGELFF.

This chain links TRBV5-1 with TRBJ2-4, with 7 nucleotides matching TRBD2. With V trimmed by 0 bases and J by 6 bases, 3 bases remained unmatched. CDR3 size: 14 residues. The V gene's germline CDR1 is SGHRS and CDR2 YFSETQ. The chain's CDR3 is CASSLGRGRNIQYF. CDR3 nucleotides: TGCGCCAGCAGCTTGGGGCGGGGGAGAAACATTCAGTACTTC.

This chain joins TRBV25-1 and TRBJ1-1; no firm D call. Trimming stripped 6 bases from V and 1 base from J, with 6 bases between. CDR1 is MGHDK and CDR2 is SYGVNS in the germline V gene. The CDR3 is 12 amino acids. The CDR3 sequence is CASRGGNTEAFF. For the CDR3, the DNA is TGTGCCAGCAGGGGAGGGAACACTGAAGCTTTCTTT.

The chain couples TRBV7-9 to TRBJ1-1, with D uncertain. The V end lost 2 bases, the J end lost 4 bases, and 5 bases lay between the germline ends. This CDR3 comprises 12 residues. Germline CDR1 reads SEHNR; CDR2 reads FQNEAQ (reference sequence). The CDR3 here is CASSLSGTEAFF. The CDR3, as DNA: TGTGCCAGCAGCTTATCTGGCACTGAAGCTTTCTTT.

The chain employs TRBV19 and TRBJ2-1; tentative D call: TRBD1 (6 bases). Germline values: CDR1 LNHDA, CDR2 SQIVND (reference sequence). This CDR3 region has 14 residues. V was trimmed by 3 bases and J by 5 bases, leaving 11 bases between them. The CDR3 DNA reads TGTGCCAGTAGTATGCAGGGGCCCGACAATGAGCAGTTCTTC. Its translation: CASSMQGPDNEQFF.

The chain carries TRBV15 and TRBJ2-5; D gene uncertain. CDR3 length equals 14 residues. Trimming cost V 3 bases and J 2 bases, with 10 bases left between them. Germline CDR1 and CDR2: LNHNV and YYDKDF (reference sequence). The CDR3 protein is CATSRIGRQETQYF. The CDR3 region has the DNA TGTGCCACCAGCAGGATCGGACGACAAGAGACCCAGTACTTC.

The chain joins TRBV29-1 to TRBJ1-1; no clear D gene. The CDR3 has 13 residues. Trimming removed 7 bases from V and 3 bases from J, with 15 bases in between. Per the germline V gene, CDR1 is SQVTM and CDR2 is ANQGSEA. The CDR3 region has the DNA TGCAGCGCCCGAGTAGGACCCTACACTGAAGCTTTCTTT. The encoded protein is CSARVGPYTEAFF.

The chain carries TRBV14 and TRBJ1-5; 9 bases line up with TRBD1. The V segment lost 11 bases and the J segment 2 bases; nucleotides outside the gene matches: 16. The CDR3 runs to 17 residues. CDR1 and CDR2 (germline): SGHDN, FVKESK. CDR3 in amino acids: CASAASGTGFGNQPQHF. For the CDR3, the DNA is TGTGCCTCCGCAGCGTCAGGGACAGGGTTTGGCAATCAGCCCCAGCATTTT.

The chain joins TRBV10-3 to TRBJ2-1, with TRBD2 matching over 10 bases. Trimming took 2 bases from V and 9 from J; bases not matched to a gene: 4. This CDR3 has 14 amino acids. In germline, CDR1 is ENHRY, CDR2 SYGVKD. CDR3 sequence reads: CAISEGLAEGEQFF. The CDR3 DNA follows: TGTGCCATCAGTGAGGGACTAGCGGAGGGTGAGCAGTTCTTC.

This chain uses TRBV7-6 with TRBJ2-6; no reliable D call. The CDR3 length is 14 residues. The germline CDR1 and CDR2 sequences are SGHVS and FNYEAQ. V was cut by 1 base and J by 2 bases, with 3 bases left in between. In DNA, the CDR3 is TGTGCCAGCAGCTTAGATACTGGGGCCAACGTCCTGACTTTC. Amino acids: CASSLDTGANVLTF.

This clone has more than one count but fewer than ten. The rearrangement uses TRBV27 and TRBJ2-7; 7 positions agree with TRBD2. Germline loops: CDR1 MNHEY, CDR2 SMNVEV (reference sequence). The CDR3 has 15 residues. V was clipped by 0 bases and J by 2 bases; unmatched bases: 4. The CDR3 sequence: CASSLSGTNPYEQYF. CDR3 coding DNA: TGTGCCAGCAGTTTATCCGGGACTAACCCCTACGAGCAGTACTTC.

This chain's CDR3 is CASSPGTDRAETQYF. In DNA, the CDR3 is TGTGCCAGCAGCCCGGGAACAGATCGGGCAGAGACCCAGTACTTC. V gene TRBV5-4 combines with J gene TRBJ2-5; D may be TRBD2 (5 bases). With 4 bases removed from V and 4 bases from J, the gap between germline ends came to 17 bases. The length of the CDR3 is 15 residues. Germline CDR1 SGHNT, CDR2 YYREEE (reference sequence).

The rearrangement uses TRBV19 and TRBJ2-3; D might be TRBD2 (6 bases). The CDR3 consists of 14 residues. V was clipped by 7 bases and J by 6 bases, with 17 bases between them. CDR1 is LNHDA and CDR2 is SQIVND in the germline V gene (reference sequence). CDR3 sequence: CASKTPGLYDTQYF. The CDR3, as DNA: TGTGCCAGTAAAACTCCGGGACTCTACGATACGCAGTATTTT.

This chain connects TRBV21-1 to TRBJ2-7. TRBV21-1 is a pseudogene. The CDR3 has 13 residues. Here the CDR3 DNA reads TGTGCCAGCAGCCTACGGAGGGGGTACGAGCAGTACGTC. It specifies CASSLRRGYEQYV.

The rearrangement uses TRBV7-9 and TRBJ2-7; D may be TRBD1 or TRBD2 (5 bases each). This CDR3 has 14 residues. The V gene's germline CDR1 is SEHNR and CDR2 FQNEAQ (reference sequence). The V end was cut by 5 bases, the J end by 3 bases, with 14 bases between. In nucleotides, the CDR3 is TGTGCCAGCAGCCTGCCGGGACGGCACTACGAGCAGTACTTC. This encodes CASSLPGRHYEQYF.

This clone was seen a single time. Here the CDR3 DNA reads TGTGCCAGCAGCCCCCAACAGGGGAGAAGTGAAAAACTGTTTTTT. This encodes CASSPQQGRSEKLFF. The chain carries TRBV7-2 and TRBJ1-4; 7 bases map to TRBD1. V lost 5 bases to trimming and J lost 7 bases; unmatched junction nucleotides: 10. Germline-derived CDR1 and CDR2 are SGHTA and FQGNSA. The CDR3 contains 15 residues. Together with reference TRBV7-2 and TRBJ1-4, the CDR3 gives the full variable domain: GAGVSQSPSNKVTEKGKDVELRCDPISGHTALYWYRQSLGQGLEFLIYFQGNSAPDKSGLPSDRFSAERTGGSVSTLTIQRTQQEDSAVYLCASSPQQGRSEKLFFGSGTQLSVL.

The chain is built from TRBV5-4 and TRBJ2-7; possibly TRBD2 for D (6 bases). V lost 0 bases and J 7 bases, leaving 11 bases between the germline ends. Germline V gives CDR1 SGHNT, CDR2 YYREEE (reference sequence). The CDR3 is made up of 13 amino acids. In DNA form, the CDR3 reads TGTGCCAGCAGCTTGGACCGGGGAGGTGAGCAGTACTTC. Amino acids: CASSLDRGGEQYF.

The rearrangement joins TRBV27 to TRBJ1-5, with D uncertain. This CDR3 region has 13 residues. V was clipped by 2 bases and J by 8 bases, with 10 bases between them. Germline V gene data show CDR1 as MNHEY and CDR2 as SMNVEV (reference sequence). CDR3 coding DNA: TGTGCCAGCAGTTTACTCGTATCAGAGCCCCAGCATTTT. This codes for CASSLLVSEPQHF.

The V gene is TRBV12-5, the J gene TRBJ2-2, with D possibly being TRBD2 (6 bases). Trimming took 2 bases from V and 7 from J, leaving 8 bases between them. Looked up from germline, CDR1 is LGHNT and CDR2 is FRNRAP. The CDR3 spans 13 residues. CDR3 residues: CASGLMEGGELFF. The CDR3 nucleotides are TGTGCTAGTGGTTTGATGGAGGGCGGGGAGCTGTTTTTT.

V is TRBV6-5 and J is TRBJ2-2; the match to TRBD1 covers 8 bases. Germline V gives CDR1 MNHEY, CDR2 SVGAGI. The CDR3 is 14 residues long. V lost 4 bases to trimming and J lost 4 bases; unmatched junction nucleotides: 2. CDR3 in amino acids: CASSLQGVTGELFF. The CDR3 DNA sequence: TGTGCCAGCAGTTTACAGGGGGTCACCGGGGAGCTGTTTTTT.

The genes are TRBV12-5 and TRBJ2-2; D not certain. The CDR3 is made up of 14 amino acids. V lost 7 bases and J 6 bases, leaving 15 bases between the germline ends. Germline CDR1 and CDR2: LGHNT and FRNRAP. Here the CDR3 DNA reads TGTGCTAGTGCCCGGTCGGGCAGCGCCGGGGAGCTGTTTTTT. This sequence encodes CASARSGSAGELFF. Filled out from reference TRBV12-5 and TRBJ2-2, the complete variable domain reads DARVTQTPRHKVTEMGQEVTMRCQPILGHNTVFWYRQTMMQGLELLAYFRNRAPLDDSGMPKDRFSAEMPDATLATLKIQPSEPRDSAVYFCASARSGSAGELFFGEGSRLTVL.

The sample holds a few counts of this clone. The chain couples TRBV30 to TRBJ1-1; the D gene is possibly TRBD1 (5 bases). V shed 5 bases and J shed 7 bases, with 14 bases lying between them. Germline CDR1 is GTSNPN and CDR2 is SVGIG (reference sequence). The CDR3 length is 12 residues. CDR3 DNA: TGTGCCTGGGCTCAGGGTCGGGGTGAAGCTTTCTTT. Translated, it gives CAWAQGRGEAFF.

This clone is a singleton in its sample. CDR3 sequence (DNA): TGTGCCAGCAGTTACTCGGATTTTGGCCCCAACACTGAAGCTTTCTTT. Translated, it gives CASSYSDFGPNTEAFF. The chain carries TRBV6-5 and TRBJ1-1, with D unclear. Germline CDR1 and CDR2: MNHEY and SVGAGI. Trimming cost V 0 bases and J 2 bases, with 13 bases left between them. The CDR3 covers 16 residues.

The V call is TRBV5-8, the J call TRBJ2-5; D perhaps matches TRBD1 (5 bases). V was clipped by 0 bases and J by 2 bases, with 11 bases between them. Germline V gene lookup returns CDR1 SGHTS and CDR2 YDEGEE. CDR3 length: 15 amino acids. CDR3 nucleotides: TGTGCCAGCAGCTTGGGAGGACACCATCAAGAGACCCAGTACTTC. This translates into CASSLGGHHQETQYF.

The chain links TRBV6-5 to TRBJ2-7; 10 bases match TRBD2. Trimming removed 4 bases from V and 2 bases from J; junction bases left unmatched: 2. In germline, CDR1 is MNHEY, CDR2 SVGAGI. CDR3 length: 14 residues. In nucleotides, the CDR3 is TGTGCCAGCAGTTTAGCGGGAGGCACCTACGAGCAGTACGTC. Translated, it gives CASSLAGGTYEQYV.

This clone came up a few times. The chain is built from TRBV11-2 and TRBJ2-7; D is perhaps TRBD1 (6 bases). V lost 1 base to trimming and J lost 3 bases, with 10 bases between them. Germline V gives CDR1 SGHAT, CDR2 FQNNGV. The CDR3 runs to 14 residues. For the CDR3, the DNA is TGTGCCAGCAGCTTAGCGACAGGTGGCTACGAGCAGTACGTC. Residues: CASSLATGGYEQYV.

The rearrangement joins TRBV7-3 to TRBJ2-3; tentative D call: TRBD2 (5 bases). Germline V gene data show CDR1 as SGHTA and CDR2 as FQGTGA. The CDR3 totals 13 residues. Trimming cost V 3 bases and J 5 bases, with 9 bases left between them. Here the CDR3 reads CASSFVGKDTQYF. The CDR3 DNA sequence: TGTGCCAGCAGCTTCGTCGGGAAAGATACGCAGTATTTT.

The chain recombines TRBV6-1 with TRBJ2-1; maybe TRBD2 (6 bases). The germline CDR1 and CDR2 sequences are MNHNS and SASEGT. Trimming shortened V by 1 base and J by 0 bases, and 10 bases separated the two germline ends. CDR3 length: 16 amino acids. CDR3 DNA sequence: TGTGCCAGCAGTGAAGTTGGCGGGAACTCCTACAATGAGCAGTTCTTC. This translates into CASSEVGGNSYNEQFF.

The chain has TRBV6-5 and TRBJ1-2; D may be TRBD1 (6 bases). Trimming stripped 6 bases from V and 2 bases from J, with 10 bases between. The CDR3 consists of 13 residues. CDR1 is MNHEY and CDR2 is SVGAGI in the germline V gene. CDR3 residues: CASSPDRNYGYTF. CDR3 coding DNA: TGTGCCAGCAGCCCGGACAGAAACTATGGCTACACCTTC.

The chain employs TRBV10-3 and TRBJ2-7, with 8 positions matching TRBD1. V was pared by 5 bases and J by 3 bases, with 3 bases of the junction left unmatched. The CDR3 is 13 amino acids. The germline CDR1 and CDR2 sequences are ENHRY and SYGVKD. In DNA, the CDR3 is TGTGCCATCAGTACCGGACAGGGCTACGAGCAGTACGTC. Amino acid sequence: CAISTGQGYEQYV.

The chain is built from TRBV30 and TRBJ1-1; D gene ambiguous. V was shortened by 2 bases and J by 11 bases, with 12 bases between the two germline ends. Germline values: CDR1 GTSNPN, CDR2 SVGIG (reference sequence). This CDR3 has 11 residues. The CDR3 here is CAWSTSLGAFF. In nucleotides, the CDR3 is TGTGCCTGGAGTACATCCCTGGGGGCTTTCTTT.

The V call is TRBV11-2, the J call TRBJ2-1; 7 nucleotides agree with TRBD2. This CDR3 has 13 residues. The ends lost 1 base at V and 7 bases at J; junction bases unmatched: 1. Germline V CDR1 and CDR2: SGHAT, FQNNGV. The CDR3 reads CASSLVGGNEQFF. The CDR3 DNA sequence: TGTGCCAGCAGCTTAGTGGGGGGGAATGAGCAGTTCTTC.